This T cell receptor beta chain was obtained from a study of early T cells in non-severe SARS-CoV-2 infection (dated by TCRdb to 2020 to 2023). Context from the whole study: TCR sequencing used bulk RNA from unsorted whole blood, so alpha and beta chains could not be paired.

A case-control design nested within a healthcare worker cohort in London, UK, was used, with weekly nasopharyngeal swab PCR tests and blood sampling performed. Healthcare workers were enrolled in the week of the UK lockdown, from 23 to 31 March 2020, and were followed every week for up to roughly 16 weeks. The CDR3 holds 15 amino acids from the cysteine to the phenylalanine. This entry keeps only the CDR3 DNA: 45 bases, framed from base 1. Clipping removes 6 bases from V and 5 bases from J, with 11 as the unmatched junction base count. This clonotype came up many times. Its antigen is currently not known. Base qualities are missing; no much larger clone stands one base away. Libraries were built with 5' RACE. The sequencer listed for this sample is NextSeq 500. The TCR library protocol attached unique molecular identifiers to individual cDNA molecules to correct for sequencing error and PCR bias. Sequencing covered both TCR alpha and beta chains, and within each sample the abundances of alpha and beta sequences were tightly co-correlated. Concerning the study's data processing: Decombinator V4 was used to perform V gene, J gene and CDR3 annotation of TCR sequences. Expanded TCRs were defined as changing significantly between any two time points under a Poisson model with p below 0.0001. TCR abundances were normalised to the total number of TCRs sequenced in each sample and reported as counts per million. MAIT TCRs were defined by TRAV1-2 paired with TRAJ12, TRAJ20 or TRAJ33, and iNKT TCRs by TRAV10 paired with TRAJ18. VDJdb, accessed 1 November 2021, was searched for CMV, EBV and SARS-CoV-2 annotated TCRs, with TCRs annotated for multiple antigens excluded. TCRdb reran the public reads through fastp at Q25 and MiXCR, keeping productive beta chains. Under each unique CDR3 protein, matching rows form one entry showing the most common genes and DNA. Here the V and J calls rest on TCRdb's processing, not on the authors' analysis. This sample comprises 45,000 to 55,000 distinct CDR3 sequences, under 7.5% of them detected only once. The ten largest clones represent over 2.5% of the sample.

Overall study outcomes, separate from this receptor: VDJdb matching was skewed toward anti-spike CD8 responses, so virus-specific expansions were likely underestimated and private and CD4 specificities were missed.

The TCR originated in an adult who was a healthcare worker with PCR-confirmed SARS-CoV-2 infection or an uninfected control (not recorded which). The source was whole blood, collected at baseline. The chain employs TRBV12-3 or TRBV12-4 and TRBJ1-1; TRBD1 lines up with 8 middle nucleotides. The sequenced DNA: TGTGCCAGCAGCCCCTCGAACAGGGGGAGGACTGAAGCTTTCTTT. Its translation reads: CASSPSNRGRTEAFF.